What follows are 6 T cell receptor beta chains derived from one specimen sequenced in a study of cytomegalovirus exposure and HLA in healthy donors. Method: immunoSEQ multiplex PCR; TCRdb's copy keeps in-frame clones and lacks some. Altogether 250,000 to 400,000 clones are present, 88% being singletons, with the ten largest covering around 0.88%. The sequenced sample was PBMCs. These receptors all come from a man aged 25-45 years in good health and CMV-seronegative.

This clone was counted once. The rearrangement links TRBV5-1 to TRBJ2-5; no clear D gene. This CDR3 has 15 residues. Germline V gene sequence: CDR1 SGHRS, CDR2 YFSETQ. Trimming cost V 2 bases and J 2 bases, with 13 bases left between them. The DNA for the CDR3 is TGCGCCAGCAGCTTAGACCGAGGATGGCAAGAGACCCAGTACTTC. Translated, it gives CASSLDRGWQETQYF. Based on the CDR3 plus reference TRBV5-1 and TRBJ2-5, the full variable domain is KAGVTQTPRYLIKTRGQQVTLSCSPISGHRSVSWYQQTPGQGLQFLFEYFSETQRNKGNFPGRFSGRQFSNSRSEMNVSTLELGDSALYLCASSLDRGWQETQYFGPGTRLLVL.

V and J are TRBV5-6 and TRBJ2-7; 7 bases line up with TRBD1. The CDR3 is 13 amino acids. Germline trimming cut 3 bases from V and 3 bases from J; bases unmatched to any gene: 3. Germline lookup yields CDR1 SGHDT and CDR2 YYEEEE. CDR3 in DNA: TGTGCCAGCAGCTGGACAGGCGGCTACGAGCAGTACTTC. This sequence encodes CASSWTGGYEQYF.

The chain links TRBV4-1 to TRBJ1-2; D gene uncertain. The V end was cut by 1 base, the J end by 8 bases, with 14 bases between. The CDR3 length is 14 residues. The V gene's germline CDR1 is MGHRA and CDR2 YSYEKL. CDR3 residues: CASSQVGEGPGYTF. CDR3 sequence (DNA): TGCGCCAGCAGCCAAGTCGGGGAGGGTCCCGGCTACACCTTC.

The rearrangement uses TRBV13 and TRBJ2-5; maybe TRBD1 (6 bases). The germline V and J ends were trimmed by 4 bases and 4 bases, with 19 bases remaining between them. CDR3 length equals 16 residues. CDR1 and CDR2 (germline): PRHDT, FYEKMQ (reference sequence). The CDR3 loop reads CASSSYRDTPRETQYF. The CDR3 region has the DNA TGTGCCAGCAGCTCATACCGGGACACCCCCCGAGAGACCCAGTACTTC.

The chain joins TRBV2 to TRBJ2-3; perhaps TRBD2 as D (5 bases). This CDR3 has 14 amino acids. Germline CDR1 is SNHLY and CDR2 is FYNNEI. V lost 0 bases and J 10 bases, leaving 14 bases between the germline ends. The CDR3 DNA reads as TGTGCCAGCAGTGAAGCGCTAGGCGGGTCTGCGCAGTATTTT. Translated: CASSEALGGSAQYF.

In this sample, this clone turned up once. CDR3 amino acids: CASSSRTGDYEQYF. The CDR3 DNA reads as TGTGCCAGCAGCTCGAGGACAGGGGACTACGAGCAGTACTTC. The chain is built from TRBV7-9 and TRBJ2-7; 9 nucleotides line up with TRBD1. V was pared by 4 bases and J by 3 bases, with 4 bases of the junction left unmatched. Germline CDR1 SEHNR, CDR2 FQNEAQ (reference sequence). The CDR3 is made up of 14 amino acids.